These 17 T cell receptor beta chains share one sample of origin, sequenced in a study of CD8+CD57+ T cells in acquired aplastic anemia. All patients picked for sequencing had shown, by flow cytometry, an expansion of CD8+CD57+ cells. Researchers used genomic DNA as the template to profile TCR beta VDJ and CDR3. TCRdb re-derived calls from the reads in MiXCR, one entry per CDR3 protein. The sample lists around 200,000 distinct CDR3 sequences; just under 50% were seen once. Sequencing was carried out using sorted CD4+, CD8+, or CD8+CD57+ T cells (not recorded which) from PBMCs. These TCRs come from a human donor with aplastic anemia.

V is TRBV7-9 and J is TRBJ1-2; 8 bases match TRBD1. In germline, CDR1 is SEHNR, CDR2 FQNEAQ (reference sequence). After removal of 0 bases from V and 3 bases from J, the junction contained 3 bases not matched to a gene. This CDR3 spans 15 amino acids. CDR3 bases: TGTGCCAGCAGCTTAGCACCGGGACAGGACTATGGCTACACCTTC. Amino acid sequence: CASSLAPGQDYGYTF. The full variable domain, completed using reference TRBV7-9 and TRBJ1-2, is DTGVSQNPRHKITKRGQNVTFRCDPISEHNRLYWYRQTLGQGPEFLTYFQNEAQLEKSRLLSDRFSAERPKGSFSTLEIQRTEQGDSAMYLCASSLAPGQDYGYTFGSGTRLTVV.

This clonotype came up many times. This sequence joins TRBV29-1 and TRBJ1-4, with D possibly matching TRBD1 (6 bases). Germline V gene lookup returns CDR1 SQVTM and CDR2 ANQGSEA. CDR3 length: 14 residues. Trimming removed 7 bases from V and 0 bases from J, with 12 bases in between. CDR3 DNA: TGCAGCGCAAGGGGGTCATCAACTAATGAAAAACTGTTTTTT. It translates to CSARGSSTNEKLFF.

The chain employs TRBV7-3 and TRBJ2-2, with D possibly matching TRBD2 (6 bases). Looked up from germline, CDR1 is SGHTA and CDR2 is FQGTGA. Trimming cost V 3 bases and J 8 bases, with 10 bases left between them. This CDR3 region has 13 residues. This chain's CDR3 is CASSFLAGGELFF. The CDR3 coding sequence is TGTGCCAGCAGCTTTTTGGCGGGAGGGGAGCTGTTTTTT.

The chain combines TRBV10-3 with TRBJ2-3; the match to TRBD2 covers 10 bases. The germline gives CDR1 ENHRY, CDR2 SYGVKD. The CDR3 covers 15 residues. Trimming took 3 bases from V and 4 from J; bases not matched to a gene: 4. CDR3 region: CAISELAGISDTQYF. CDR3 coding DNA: TGTGCCATCAGTGAACTAGCGGGGATTTCAGATACGCAGTATTTT.

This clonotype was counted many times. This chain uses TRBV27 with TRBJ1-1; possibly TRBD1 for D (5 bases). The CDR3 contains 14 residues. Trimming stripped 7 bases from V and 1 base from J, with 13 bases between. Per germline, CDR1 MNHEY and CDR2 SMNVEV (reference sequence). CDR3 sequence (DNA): TGTGCCAGCATCCAGCCCGGGACGAACACTGAAGCTTTCTTT. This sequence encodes CASIQPGTNTEAFF.

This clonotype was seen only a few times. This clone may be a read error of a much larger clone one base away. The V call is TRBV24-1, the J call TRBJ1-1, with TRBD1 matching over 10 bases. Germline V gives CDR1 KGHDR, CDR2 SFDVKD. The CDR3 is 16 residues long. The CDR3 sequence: CATSENGQGGDTGAFF. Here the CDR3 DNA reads TGTGCCACCAGTGAAAACGGACAGGGGGGGGACACTGGAGCTTTCTTT.

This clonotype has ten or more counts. The CDR3, as DNA: TGCGCCAGCAGCTTGTCATGGGAGGGTGGGCGAATGAACACTGAAGCTTTCTTT. Translated: CASSLSWEGGRMNTEAFF. This rearrangement joins TRBV5-1 to TRBJ1-1; D gene uncertain. The CDR3 runs to 18 residues. V dropped 1 base and J dropped 0 bases, with 19 bases sitting between them. Germline CDR1 and CDR2: SGHRS and YFSETQ.

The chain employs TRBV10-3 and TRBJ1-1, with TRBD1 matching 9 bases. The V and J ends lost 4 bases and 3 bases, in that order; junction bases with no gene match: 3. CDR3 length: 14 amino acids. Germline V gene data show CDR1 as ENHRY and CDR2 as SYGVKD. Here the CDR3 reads CAISGDRVDTEAFF. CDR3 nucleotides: TGTGCCATCAGTGGGGACAGGGTCGACACTGAAGCTTTCTTT.

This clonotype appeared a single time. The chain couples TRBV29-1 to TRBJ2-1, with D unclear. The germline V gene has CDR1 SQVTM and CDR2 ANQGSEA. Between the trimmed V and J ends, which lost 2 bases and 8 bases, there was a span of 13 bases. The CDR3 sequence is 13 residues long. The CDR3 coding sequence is TGCAGCGTTGAACGGAAGGGTAGGGATGAGCAGTTCTTC. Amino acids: CSVERKGRDEQFF.

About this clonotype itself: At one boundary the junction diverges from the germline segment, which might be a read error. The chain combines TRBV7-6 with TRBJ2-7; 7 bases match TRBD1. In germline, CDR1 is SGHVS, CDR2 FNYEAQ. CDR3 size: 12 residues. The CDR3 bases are TGTGCCAGCAGCTTACCAAGACAGGGCCTCACGTTC. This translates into CASSLPRQGLTF.

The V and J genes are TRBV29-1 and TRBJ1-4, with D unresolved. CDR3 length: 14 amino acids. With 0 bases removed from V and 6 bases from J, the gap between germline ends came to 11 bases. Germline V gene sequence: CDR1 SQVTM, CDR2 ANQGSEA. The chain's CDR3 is CSVEEWGGDEKLFF. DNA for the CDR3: TGCAGCGTTGAAGAGTGGGGTGGTGATGAAAAACTGTTTTTT.

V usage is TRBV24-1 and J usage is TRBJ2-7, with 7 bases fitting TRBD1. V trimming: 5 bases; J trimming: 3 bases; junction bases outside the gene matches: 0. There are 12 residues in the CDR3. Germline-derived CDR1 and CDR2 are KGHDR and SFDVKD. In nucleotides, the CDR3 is TGTGCCACCAGTGGACAGGGCTACGAGCAGTACTTC. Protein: CATSGQGYEQYF.

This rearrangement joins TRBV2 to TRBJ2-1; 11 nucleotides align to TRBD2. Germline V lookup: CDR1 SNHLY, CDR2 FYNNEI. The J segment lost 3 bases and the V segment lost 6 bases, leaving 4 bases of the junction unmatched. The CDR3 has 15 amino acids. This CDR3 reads CASRASGRFYNEQFF. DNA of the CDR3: TGTGCCAGCAGGGCTAGCGGGAGGTTCTACAATGAGCAGTTCTTC.

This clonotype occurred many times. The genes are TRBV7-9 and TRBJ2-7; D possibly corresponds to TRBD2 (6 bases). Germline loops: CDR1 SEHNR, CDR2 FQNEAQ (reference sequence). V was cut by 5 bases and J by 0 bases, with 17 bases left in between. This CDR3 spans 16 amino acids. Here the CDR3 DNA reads TGTGCCAGCAGCGACCCTAGCGTCCCGAGCTCCTACGAGCAGTACTTC. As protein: CASSDPSVPSSYEQYF.

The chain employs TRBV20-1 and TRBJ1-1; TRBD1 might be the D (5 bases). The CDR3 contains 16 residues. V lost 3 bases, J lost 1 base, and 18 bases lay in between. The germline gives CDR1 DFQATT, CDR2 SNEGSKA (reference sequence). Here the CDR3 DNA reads TGCAGTGCTAGTGGGGGTCCCGGACGGTCGAACACTGAAGCTTTCTTT. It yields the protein CSASGGPGRSNTEAFF.

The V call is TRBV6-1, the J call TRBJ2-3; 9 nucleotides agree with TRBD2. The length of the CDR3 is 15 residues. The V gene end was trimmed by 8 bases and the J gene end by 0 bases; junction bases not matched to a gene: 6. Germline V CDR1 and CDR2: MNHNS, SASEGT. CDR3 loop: CASLRLADSTDTQYF. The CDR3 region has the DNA TGTGCCAGCCTCAGACTAGCGGACAGCACAGATACGCAGTATTTT.

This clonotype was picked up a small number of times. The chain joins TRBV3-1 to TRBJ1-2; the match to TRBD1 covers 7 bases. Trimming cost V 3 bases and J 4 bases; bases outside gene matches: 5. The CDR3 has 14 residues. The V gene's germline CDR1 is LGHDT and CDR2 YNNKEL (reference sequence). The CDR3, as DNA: TGTGCCAGCAGCCAGCGAGGGGGCGCCTATGGCTACACCTTC. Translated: CASSQRGGAYGYTF.